This T cell receptor beta chain was found in a study of blood T cell repertoires in COVID-19. Study-level information: T cells, B-cell-depleted T cells, or PBMCs provided the cDNA or gDNA that served as material.

Concerning this clone: The junction and the germline gene differ at one end; a read error may be behind it. The same CDR3 also results from other DNA sequences found in this sample.

This CDR3 comprises 16 residues. The germline gives CDR1 SNHLY, CDR2 FYNNEI. One Seattle source followed patients from active infection through their disease course. TCRdb's copy holds only in-frame clones and misses some; the assay was immunoSEQ multiplex PCR. The sample includes 250,000 to 400,000 clones, about 91% of them seen just once. The sample comprised peripheral blood. The chain recombines TRBV2 with TRBJ1-6, with 9 bases that match TRBD1. The sequence was collected from a woman younger than 45 with COVID-19, enrolled during active disease. The CDR3 here is CASRAGQGFYNSPLHF. CDR3 nucleotides: TGTGCCAGCAGGGCCGGACAGGGGTTTTATAATTCACCTCTCCACTTT. The full variable domain, its missing parts supplied by reference TRBV2 and TRBJ1-6, is EPEVTQTPSHQVTQMGQEVILRCVPISNHLYFYWYRQILGQKVEFLVSFYNNEISEKSEIFDDQFSVERPDGSNFTLKIRSTKLEDSAMYFCASRAGQGFYNSPLHFGNGTRLTVT.